Listed below are T cell receptor beta chains from one sample, sequenced in a study of beta chain features in type 1 diabetes. Sequencing was performed with immunoSEQ multiplex PCR; in TCRdb, only in-frame clones are kept and a portion is missing. The table lists 100,000 to 150,000 clones, approximately 9% of them singletons. The material sequenced was central memory CD4+ T cells from blood. All receptors come from a man between 25 and 39 years old with type 1 diabetes. The CDR3 runs from the conserved cysteine through the conserved F or W.

v_gene	j_gene	CDR3aa
TRBV6-5	TRBJ1-2	CATRDWESYGYTF
TRBV4-1	TRBJ1-5	CASSQGGTDNPPQHF
TRBV6-6	TRBJ1-6	CASSGQGGLGNSPLHF
TRBV7-8	TRBJ2-7	CASSLELGSYEQYF
TRBV2	TRBJ1-4	CASSEKSFPPGFF
TRBV7-8	TRBJ2-2	CASSLGGLETGELFF
TRBV5-1	TRBJ2-7	CASRSRAYSYEQYF
TRBV7-2	TRBJ2-1	CASSLQGMAMNEQFF
TRBV11-3	TRBJ2-1	CASSLGDSGGANEQFF
TRBV2	TRBJ1-5	CASKDTYQPQHF
TRBV11-3	TRBJ2-3	CASSFGFSGYTDTQYF
TRBV5-1	TRBJ2-3	CASSLEPRGGDTQYF
TRBV10-2	TRBJ2-1	CASSEFIPGLRHNEQFF
TRBV19	TRBJ2-3	CASSPGTYPTDTQYF
TRBV7-2	TRBJ2-7	CASSLTSGGYEQYF
TRBV7-9	TRBJ1-1	CASSLRTVTDTEAFF
TRBV18	TRBJ2-6	CASSPAAQGSGANVLTF
TRBV27	TRBJ2-6	CASSQWGGAGANVLTF
TRBV2	TRBJ1-5	CASSRGVRQPQHF
TRBV27	TRBJ1-1	CASRRDRGQAFF
TRBV29-1	TRBJ1-2	CSVAWRGLDGYTF
TRBV6-5	TRBJ2-7	CASSLLGTSRFYEQYF
TRBV2	TRBJ2-3	CAKDRGEDTQYF
TRBV28	TRBJ2-5	CASSFKTGGLRREETQYF
TRBV5-1	TRBJ2-7	CASSTQGEGIYEQYF
TRBV4-3	TRBJ1-2	CASSHAYQGDYGYTF
TRBV14	TRBJ2-2	CASSQFSGQFNTGELFF
TRBV7-9	TRBJ2-1	CASSLGGKSYNEQFF
TRBV5-1	TRBJ2-3	CASSPGTSGEATQYF
TRBV4-3	TRBJ2-5	CASSRYGAGGPGETQYF
TRBV28	TRBJ2-3	CASSSPRGGDTQYF
TRBV7-8	TRBJ2-7	CASSIGSRAGHEQYF
TRBV7-2	TRBJ2-3	CAVTSGGPDTQYF
TRBV2	TRBJ1-1	CASSGPGGAEAFF
TRBV2	TRBJ2-3	CASSEYTVASTDTQYF
TRBV7-8	TRBJ1-1	CASSLAMYTEAFF
TRBV7-3	TRBJ2-5	CASSPAGDRETQYF
TRBV6-5	TRBJ2-1	CASLSGGSFNEQFF
TRBV30	TRBJ1-1	CAWSRGGTEAFF
TRBV27	TRBJ2-5	CASRLTGAQETQYF
TRBV7-2	TRBJ2-1	CASSSSADLSYNEQFF
TRBV28	TRBJ2-5	CASSYVDRDREKETQYF
TRBV19	TRBJ1-1	CASIRVSEAFF
TRBV29-1	TRBJ2-3	CSVEQGPGTDTQYF
TRBV5-1	TRBJ2-3	CASSFGGATDTQYF
TRBV7-3	TRBJ1-2	CASSFNQGYGYTF
TRBV10-2	TRBJ2-3	CASSDTSGGAYTDTQYF
TRBV7-6	TRBJ1-3	CASSLDTNPGNTIYF
TRBV6-5	TRBJ2-7	CASALAVYEQYF
TRBV4-2	TRBJ2-3	CASSPFRDTRTDTQYF
TRBV10-3	TRBJ1-2	CAITFSDDSGYTF
TRBV7-2	TRBJ1-1	CASSPRTGGTEAFF
TRBV7-9	TRBJ2-7	CASSLVRSGGRQYF
TRBV11-2	TRBJ2-5	CASSLVGSRQETQYF
TRBV20-1	TRBJ1-2	CSASGAYGYTF
TRBV7-2	TRBJ1-5	CASSLGPTGSQPQHF
TRBV7-9	TRBJ1-1	CASSLEGQAFF
TRBV5-6	TRBJ2-7	CASSLPGLYEQYF
TRBV7-2	TRBJ1-2	CASSLGQGISYGYTF
TRBV2	TRBJ2-5	CASSDHRDQETQYF